This T cell receptor beta chain was found in a study of blood T cell repertoires in COVID-19. The overall study: Acute and convalescent COVID-19 samples came from the United States, Italy and Spain.

Enrollment of patients from Seattle took place during active infection, with longitudinal follow-up. This CDR3 is built from 18 residues. V was clipped by 0 bases and J by 9 bases; unmatched bases: 15. The germline V gene encodes CDR1 SGHTA and CDR2 FQGNSA. Sequenced by immunoSEQ multiplex PCR; TCRdb stores in-frame clones only, minus some. Of roughly 250,000 clones listed, about 80% are singletons. This TCR was recovered from a person between 70 and 80 years old with COVID-19, enrolled during active disease. Sequencing was performed on peripheral blood. The rearrangement links TRBV7-2 to TRBJ2-1; TRBD2 matches at 9 bases. The CDR3 spells CASSLATGSSGDAREQFF. Written as DNA, the CDR3 is TGTGCCAGCAGCTTAGCGACCGGGTCTAGCGGGGACGCTCGTGAGCAGTTCTTC.